These T cell receptor beta chains were read from a single sample in a study of response to subunit inactivated influenza vaccine. TCRdb fed the RT-PCR reads into MiXCR, producing one record per CDR3 protein. The sample comprises 630,000 or so distinct CDR3 sequences, roughly 14% of which are singletons, and approximately 10% rests with the top ten. Sequencing used PBMCs from blood, obtained 11 to 12 days after vaccination. These receptors originate from a man aged 50-59 years who received an inactivated influenza vaccine. Both conserved end residues are part of each CDR3. The D gene is left open where the match is weak. Only part of the rows carry a size: once, few, many, or a class if the clone is expanded.

J: TRBJ2-1; D: -; V: TRBV3-1; size: few; DNA: TGTGCCAGCAGCCCCCGGGACGGAGACAATGAGCAGTTCTTC; CDR3: CASSPRDGDNEQFF
J: TRBJ2-7; D: -; V: TRBV29-1; size: once; DNA: TGCAGCGTTGAAACACGGGCGCCTTACGAGCAGTACTTC; CDR3: CSVETRAPYEQYF
J: TRBJ1-6; D: -; V: TRBV5-1; size: many; DNA: TGCGCCAGCAGCCCACGGACGGGTGTCTATAATTCACCCCTCCACTTT; CDR3: CASSPRTGVYNSPLHF
J: TRBJ2-5; D: TRBD1; V: TRBV4-1; size: few; DNA: TGCGCCAGCAGCCCGGACAGGGGGCAGAAGACCCAGTACTTC; CDR3: CASSPDRGQKTQYF
J: TRBJ2-3; D: -; V: TRBV24-1; size: -; DNA: TGTGCCACCAGTGACCCCGGGGATACGCAGTATTTT; CDR3: CATSDPGDTQYF
J: TRBJ2-6; D: -; V: TRBV5-1; size: few; DNA: TGCGCCAGCAGCTTGGTCCTGTTGGGCTCTGGGGCCAACGTCCTGACTTTC; CDR3: CASSLVLLGSGANVLTF
J: TRBJ2-5; D: -; V: TRBV6-5; size: many; DNA: TGTGCCAGCAGTTGGGGCGGAGAAGAGACCCAGTACTTC; CDR3: CASSWGGEETQYF
J: TRBJ1-4; D: -; V: TRBV20-1; size: few; DNA: TGCAGTGCTAGAGGCGGTGGGTCCCAGACGGGTTCTGAAAAACTGTTTTTT; CDR3: CSARGGGSQTGSEKLFF
J: TRBJ1-3; D: -; V: TRBV5-1; size: few; DNA: TGCGCCAGCAGCCCTGGTGGGGGCGAAAACACCATATATTTT; CDR3: CASSPGGGENTIYF
J: TRBJ2-3; D: TRBD2; V: TRBV29-1; size: -; DNA: TGCAGCGTTGAAGGGAGTCGGACTAGCGGGTCCTTCACAGATACGCAGTATTTT; CDR3: CSVEGSRTSGSFTDTQYF
J: TRBJ2-3; D: -; V: TRBV29-1; size: many; DNA: TGCAGCGTAGTTCCACTTATTAACACAGATACGCAGTATTTT; CDR3: CSVVPLINTDTQYF
J: TRBJ1-1; D: -; V: TRBV19; size: few; DNA: TGTGCCAGTAGTATCTCCAACACTGAAGCTTTCTTT; CDR3: CASSISNTEAFF
J: TRBJ2-1; D: -; V: TRBV5-1; size: few; DNA: TGCGCCAGCAGCTTGCCCCAGGTCTCCTACAATGAGCAGTTCTTC; CDR3: CASSLPQVSYNEQFF
J: TRBJ2-1; D: TRBD2; V: TRBV7-3; size: -; DNA: TGTGCCAGCAGCCACCTAGCGGGAGGGCCAGATGAGCAGTTCTTC; CDR3: CASSHLAGGPDEQFF
J: TRBJ2-5; D: -; V: TRBV6-5; size: few; DNA: TGTGCCAGCAGTTTTAGGGGGGCCGGGGAGACCCAGTACTTC; CDR3: CASSFRGAGETQYF
J: TRBJ2-3; D: -; V: TRBV6-1; size: -; DNA: TGTGCCAGCAGCTTCAGGGCGCGCACAGATACGCAGTATTTT; CDR3: CASSFRARTDTQYF
J: TRBJ2-5; D: -; V: TRBV4-1; size: -; DNA: TGCGCCAGCAGCCAGAGAGGGGTAGAGACCCAGTACTTC; CDR3: CASSQRGVETQYF
J: TRBJ2-3; D: TRBD2; V: TRBV29-1; size: many; DNA: TGCAGCGTTATGCTAGCGGTTCTAGATACGCAGTATTTT; CDR3: CSVMLAVLDTQYF
J: TRBJ1-4; D: -; V: TRBV20-1; size: few; DNA: TGCAGTGCTAGACCTCCGGGACCCGGGGTCCTTCAGGGAAAACTGTTTTTT; CDR3: CSARPPGPGVLQGKLFF
J: TRBJ1-2; D: TRBD1; V: TRBV3-1; size: few; DNA: TGTGCCAGCAGCTCCGTGGACAGGGACGGTGGCTACACCTTC; CDR3: CASSSVDRDGGYTF
J: TRBJ2-5; D: -; V: TRBV29-1; size: few; DNA: TGCAGCGTTGAAGGTCGAGTGGCGAGGGAGACCCAGTACTTC; CDR3: CSVEGRVARETQYF
J: TRBJ2-4; D: TRBD1; V: TRBV7-2; size: few; DNA: TGTGCCAGCAGCTTCGACAGGGCCGTACAAAACATTCAGTACTTC; CDR3: CASSFDRAVQNIQYF
J: TRBJ2-7; D: TRBD1; V: TRBV10-3; size: -; DNA: TGTGCCATCAGCTCACAGGGGAATGGGTACGAGCAGTACTTC; CDR3: CAISSQGNGYEQYF
J: TRBJ2-7; D: TRBD2; V: TRBV4-3; size: many; DNA: TGCGCCAGCAGCCAAGATAGTTCGGGGGGCGAGCAGTACTTC; CDR3: CASSQDSSGGEQYF
J: TRBJ1-1; D: -; V: TRBV15; size: few; DNA: TGTGCCACCAGCAGAGTGAGCCTAGGGAGCACTGAAGCTTTCTTT; CDR3: CATSRVSLGSTEAFF
J: TRBJ2-2; D: -; V: TRBV7-9; size: few; DNA: TGTGCCAGCAGCTTAGGCCTGGCAGGGCCCACCGGGGAGCTGTTTTTT; CDR3: CASSLGLAGPTGELFF
J: TRBJ2-3; D: TRBD2; V: TRBV10-3; size: -; DNA: TGTGCCATCAGTGAGCTTTTGAGCGGGGGGTTTCCATCTGATACGCAGTATTTT; CDR3: CAISELLSGGFPSDTQYF
J: TRBJ2-5; D: -; V: TRBV5-1; size: -; DNA: TGCGCCAGCAGCTTGGTGGTAGCGGCAAATGCAGGGGAGACCCAGTACTTC; CDR3: CASSLVVAANAGETQYF
J: TRBJ2-7; D: TRBD2; V: TRBV7-8; size: few; DNA: TGTGCCAGCACGTGGGGAGGGGCCTACGAGCAGTACTTC; CDR3: CASTWGGAYEQYF
J: TRBJ1-1; D: -; V: TRBV12-3/TRBV12-4; size: -; DNA: TGTGCCAGCAGTTTAAGGGTTACGAACACTGAAGCTTTCTTT; CDR3: CASSLRVTNTEAFF
J: TRBJ2-7; D: TRBD1; V: TRBV9; size: few; DNA: TGTGCCAGCAGCGTCACGGACAGGAGCTACGAGCAGTACTTC; CDR3: CASSVTDRSYEQYF
J: TRBJ2-7; D: TRBD2; V: TRBV12-3/TRBV12-4; size: -; DNA: TGTGCCAGCAGGCCAGGGACTAGCAAATTCTACGAGCAGTACTTC; CDR3: CASRPGTSKFYEQYF
J: TRBJ2-1; D: -; V: TRBV20-1; size: few; DNA: TGCAGTGCTAGAAAGTTGTCGAGCTCCTACAATGAGCAGTTCTTC; CDR3: CSARKLSSSYNEQFF
J: TRBJ1-2; D: TRBD1; V: TRBV7-2; size: few; DNA: TGTGCCAGCAGCTTAGCCGGACAGGGGGCCGACTATGGCTACACCTTC; CDR3: CASSLAGQGADYGYTF
J: TRBJ1-3; D: -; V: TRBV4-1; size: -; DNA: TGCGCCAGCAGCCAACTCCCGGGACTCGGAAACACCATATATTTT; CDR3: CASSQLPGLGNTIYF
J: TRBJ1-6; D: -; V: TRBV6-2/TRBV6-3; size: few; DNA: TGTGCCAGCAGTTACTCGGGCGGCTTCGGGTCCTATAATTCACCCCTCCACTTT; CDR3: CASSYSGGFGSYNSPLHF
J: TRBJ2-4; D: TRBD2; V: TRBV12-3/TRBV12-4; size: -; DNA: TGTGCCAGCAGTTTGGGGGGGTTCCAAAACATTCAGTACTTC; CDR3: CASSLGGFQNIQYF
J: TRBJ1-3; D: TRBD1; V: TRBV5-1; size: -; DNA: TGCGCCAGCAGCTCTTCCGGGACAGGGAGAAACACCATATATTTT; CDR3: CASSSSGTGRNTIYF
J: TRBJ2-7; D: TRBD1; V: TRBV29-1; size: -; DNA: TGCAGCGCCGTCCGGGACAGGGGGAGCTACGAGCAGTACTTC; CDR3: CSAVRDRGSYEQYF
J: TRBJ2-3; D: TRBD2; V: TRBV24-1; size: -; DNA: TGTGCCACCAGACAGACTAGCGAGACCGGGGATACGCAGTATTTT; CDR3: CATRQTSETGDTQYF
J: TRBJ2-2; D: -; V: TRBV12-3/TRBV12-4; size: few; DNA: TGTGCCAGCAAACACAGCGTAACCGGGGAGCTGTTTTTT; CDR3: CASKHSVTGELFF
J: TRBJ2-3; D: TRBD2; V: TRBV7-3; size: few; DNA: TGTGCCAGCAGCTTAAGGTCTAGCGGGCTTTTTAGCACAGATACGCAGTATTTT; CDR3: CASSLRSSGLFSTDTQYF
J: TRBJ2-1; D: TRBD1; V: TRBV7-3; size: once; DNA: TGTGCCAGCAGCTTATACGGGACAGGGAACAATGAGCAGTTCTTC; CDR3: CASSLYGTGNNEQFF
J: TRBJ2-3; D: TRBD1; V: TRBV6-5; size: few; DNA: TGTGCCAGCAGTTACTCAAGGGGACAGAGCACAGATACGCAGTATTTT; CDR3: CASSYSRGQSTDTQYF
J: TRBJ2-2; D: TRBD1; V: TRBV5-6; size: few; DNA: TGTGCCAGCAGTAAGGACAGGGGGCTCACCGGGGAGCTGTTTTTT; CDR3: CASSKDRGLTGELFF